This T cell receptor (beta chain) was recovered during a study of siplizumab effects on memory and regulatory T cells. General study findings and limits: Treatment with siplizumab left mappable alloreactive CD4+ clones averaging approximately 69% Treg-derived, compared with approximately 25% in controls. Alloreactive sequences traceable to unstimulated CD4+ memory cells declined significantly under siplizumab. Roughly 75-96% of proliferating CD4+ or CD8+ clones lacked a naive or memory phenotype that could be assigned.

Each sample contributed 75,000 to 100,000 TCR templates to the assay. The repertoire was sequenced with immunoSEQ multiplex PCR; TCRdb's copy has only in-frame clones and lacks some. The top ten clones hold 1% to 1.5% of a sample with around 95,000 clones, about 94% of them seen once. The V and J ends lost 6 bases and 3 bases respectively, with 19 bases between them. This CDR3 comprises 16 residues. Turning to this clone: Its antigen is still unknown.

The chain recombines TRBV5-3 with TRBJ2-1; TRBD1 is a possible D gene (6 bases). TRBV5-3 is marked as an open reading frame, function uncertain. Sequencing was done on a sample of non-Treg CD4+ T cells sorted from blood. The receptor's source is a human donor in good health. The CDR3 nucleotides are TGTGCCAGAACCAAAACGGGAACAGGGATCTACAATGAGCAGTTCTTC. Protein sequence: CARTKTGTGIYNEQFF.